The 24 T cell receptor beta chains listed next were all sequenced from one sample in a study of cytomegalovirus exposure and HLA in healthy donors. This PCR relied on a set of 60 Vbeta primers and 13 Jbeta primers. Method: immunoSEQ multiplex PCR; TCRdb's copy keeps in-frame clones and lacks some. The sample lists some 180,000 clones; around 80% were seen once. The sample comprised PBMCs. The receptors derive from an older woman in good health and CMV-seropositive.

The rearrangement uses TRBV5-6 and TRBJ2-4, with D perhaps TRBD1 (6 bases). The CDR3 loop spans 16 amino acids. Per germline, CDR1 SGHDT and CDR2 YYEEEE. Trimming removed 4 bases at V and 0 bases at J, with 14 bases between. This CDR3 is CASSGYRELAKNIQYF. CDR3 DNA sequence: TGTGCCAGCAGCGGGTACAGGGAGCTAGCCAAAAACATTCAGTACTTC. Variable domain in full (rest from reference TRBV5-6 and TRBJ2-4): DAGVTQSPTHLIKTRGQQVTLRCSPKSGHDTVSWYQQALGQGPQFIFQYYEEEERQRGNFPDRFSGHQFPNYSSELNVNALLLGDSALYLCASSGYRELAKNIQYFGAGTRLSVL.

V and J are TRBV6-6 and TRBJ1-5; the D is unclear. CDR3 length: 13 amino acids. Germline V gene sequence: CDR1 MNHNY, CDR2 SVGAGI (reference sequence). The ends were cut back, 0 bases at V and 6 bases at J, with 6 bases in the middle. CDR3 protein: CASSYSIVQPQHF. The CDR3 bases are TGTGCCAGCAGTTACTCGATAGTTCAGCCCCAGCATTTT.

This clone has only one observation. The chain recombines TRBV5-4 with TRBJ2-7; D is perhaps TRBD2 (6 bases). Germline V lookup: CDR1 SGHNT, CDR2 YYREEE (reference sequence). The CDR3 covers 16 residues. V lost 3 bases to trimming and J lost 0 bases, with 16 bases between them. The CDR3 bases are TGTGCCAGCAGCTCCTCCCCAAGGCGGGGCTCCTACGAGCAGTACTTC. Translated, it gives CASSSSPRRGSYEQYF.

This clone was picked up one time. The chain has TRBV6-1 and TRBJ1-4; 8 bases are a match to TRBD1. The CDR3 consists of 16 residues. V was clipped by 3 bases and J by 2 bases; unmatched bases: 5. Germline V gene lookup returns CDR1 MNHNS and CDR2 SASEGT. CDR3 residues: CASSDAQGATNEKLFF. Here the CDR3 DNA reads TGTGCCAGCAGTGATGCCCAGGGGGCGACTAATGAAAAACTGTTTTTT.

This CDR3 reads CASSRFPGQGPFFDYGYTF. The CDR3 nucleotides read TGCGCCAGCAGCCGATTCCCGGGACAGGGGCCCTTTTTCGACTATGGCTACACCTTC. The chain combines TRBV4-1 with TRBJ1-2; 10 bases are shared with TRBD1. Germline lookup yields CDR1 MGHRA and CDR2 YSYEKL. The V and J ends lost 4 bases and 3 bases, in that order; junction bases with no gene match: 17. The CDR3 is 19 residues long.

V usage is TRBV27 and J usage is TRBJ1-1; the D gene is possibly TRBD1 (5 bases). The germline V and J ends were trimmed by 4 bases and 2 bases, with 14 bases remaining between them. The CDR3 contains 15 residues. Germline V gene lookup returns CDR1 MNHEY and CDR2 SMNVEV (reference sequence). In nucleotides, the CDR3 is TGTGCCAGCAGTTGGCAGGGTTTAGGAAACACTGAAGCTTTCTTT. This encodes CASSWQGLGNTEAFF.

The rearrangement joins TRBV2 to TRBJ1-1; D not certain. The CDR3 sequence is 13 residues long. V was pared by 4 bases and J by 0 bases, with 6 bases between. Germline V CDR1 and CDR2: SNHLY, FYNNEI. CDR3 DNA sequence: TGTGCCAGCAGTGGAGAGTTGAACACTGAAGCTTTCTTT. It translates to CASSGELNTEAFF.

V usage is TRBV5-1 and J usage is TRBJ2-1, with TRBD1 matching over 9 bases. The CDR3 runs to 19 residues. V lost 4 bases, J lost 0 bases, and 14 bases stayed unmatched. Germline V gene sequence: CDR1 SGHRS, CDR2 YFSETQ. The CDR3 protein is CASSQPGTGSISSYNEQFF. CDR3 in DNA: TGCGCCAGCAGCCAGCCCGGGACAGGGTCCATTAGCTCCTACAATGAGCAGTTCTTC.

The chain is built from TRBV27 and TRBJ1-5; 12 positions agree with TRBD1. Looked up from germline, CDR1 is MNHEY and CDR2 is SMNVEV (reference sequence). The CDR3 runs 19 residues. With 5 bases clipped from V and 2 bases from J, the junction kept 13 bases outside the gene matches. The CDR3 here is CASSMSGTGGLWGNQPQHF. The CDR3 coding sequence is TGTGCCAGCAGTATGTCCGGGACAGGGGGCTTGTGGGGCAATCAGCCCCAGCATTTT.

V and J are TRBV28 and TRBJ1-5; 8 bases fit TRBD1. After removal of 5 bases from V and 3 bases from J, the junction contained 9 bases not matched to a gene. This CDR3 is built from 16 residues. Germline loops: CDR1 MDHEN, CDR2 SYDVKM. CDR3 amino acids: CASSGPQGANNQPQHF. As DNA, the CDR3 is TGTGCCAGCAGTGGCCCGCAGGGGGCCAACAATCAGCCCCAGCATTTT.

Comment on this clone: A read error may produce the germline difference seen at one junction end. The chain employs TRBV30 and TRBJ1-2; 9 bases map to TRBD1. The CDR3 is 11 amino acids. Germline lookup yields CDR1 GTSNPN and CDR2 SVGIG (reference sequence). The CDR3 DNA sequence: TGTGCCTGGAGTGAGGACAGGGGTGTGGGGTTC. As protein: CAWSEDRGVGF.

In this sample, this clone turned up once. V is TRBV19 and J is TRBJ2-1, with D unclear. In germline, CDR1 is LNHDA, CDR2 SQIVND (reference sequence). V was pared by 3 bases and J by 2 bases, with 5 bases between. CDR3 length: 13 residues. CDR3 nucleotides: TGTGCCAGTAGTATTAGCACCTACAATGAGCAGTTCTTC. Residues: CASSISTYNEQFF.

This rearrangement joins TRBV9 to TRBJ1-2, with TRBD1 matching over 7 bases. Germline CDR1 and CDR2: SGDLS and YYNGEE. Trimming at V came to 3 bases and at J to 7 bases, leaving 9 bases not matched to a gene. CDR3 length: 14 amino acids. This chain's CDR3 is CASSATGQGVGYTF. The CDR3 DNA reads TGTGCCAGCAGCGCAACCGGGCAGGGGGTTGGCTACACCTTC.

This clone was observed a few times. V gene TRBV25-1 combines with J gene TRBJ1-1; 7 bases align to TRBD1. J was trimmed by 5 bases and V by 3 bases; bases with no gene match: 18. CDR3 length: 18 amino acids. CDR1 MGHDK and CDR2 SYGVNS come from the germline V gene. CDR3 nucleotide sequence: TGTGCCAGCAGTGATGGAGGGGGCGGTGGTGTAGGCCGAACTGAAGCTTTCTTT. Translation: CASSDGGGGGVGRTEAFF.

This rearrangement joins TRBV5-6 to TRBJ2-7, with 7 positions matching TRBD1. The CDR3 totals 15 residues. Germline V gene sequence: CDR1 SGHDT, CDR2 YYEEEE. J was trimmed by 5 bases and V by 0 bases; bases with no gene match: 8. This CDR3 reads CASSLVDGTADEQYF. For the CDR3, the DNA is TGTGCCAGCAGCTTGGTCGATGGGACAGCAGACGAGCAGTACTTC. The full variable domain, rest sourced from reference TRBV5-6 and TRBJ2-7, is DAGVTQSPTHLIKTRGQQVTLRCSPKSGHDTVSWYQQALGQGPQFIFQYYEEEERQRGNFPDRFSGHQFPNYSSELNVNALLLGDSALYLCASSLVDGTADEQYFGPGTRLTVT.

This CDR3 is CASFRDRVTDTQYF. Written as DNA, the CDR3 is TGTGCCAGCTTCCGGGACAGGGTAACAGATACGCAGTATTTT. V usage is TRBV28 and J usage is TRBJ2-3, with 9 positions matching TRBD1. The CDR3 is made up of 14 amino acids. From germline, CDR1 is MDHEN and CDR2 SYDVKM. Trimming took 8 bases from V and 3 from J; bases not matched to a gene: 6.

In its sample, this clone was seen a few times. This chain joins TRBV5-4 and TRBJ1-2, with TRBD1 matching 10 bases. The CDR3 has 13 residues. V dropped 3 bases and J dropped 6; count of bases not matched to a gene: 2. In germline, CDR1 is SGHNT, CDR2 YYREEE (reference sequence). In DNA form, the CDR3 reads TGTGCCAGCAGCTCGGGACAGGGGAATGGCTACACCTTC. Protein product: CASSSGQGNGYTF.

In its sample, this clone was seen a few times. The chain uses TRBV19 and TRBJ1-5; possibly TRBD1 for D (6 bases). The germline gives CDR1 LNHDA, CDR2 SQIVND (reference sequence). Trimming removed 0 bases at V and 10 bases at J, with 13 bases between. The CDR3 totals 14 residues. The CDR3 loop is CASSIETGAGPQHF. The CDR3 DNA follows: TGTGCCAGTAGTATAGAGACAGGAGCCGGTCCCCAGCATTTT.

The CDR3 reads CASSLDRGYSIQYF. The DNA for the CDR3 is TGCGCCAGCAGCTTGGACAGGGGATACTCCATTCAGTACTTC. The gene calls are TRBV5-1 and TRBJ2-4; 7 bases match TRBD1. Germline lookup yields CDR1 SGHRS and CDR2 YFSETQ. The CDR3 spans 14 residues. J was trimmed by 9 bases and V by 0 bases; bases with no gene match: 6.

The chain combines TRBV15 with TRBJ2-2; tentative D call: TRBD1 (5 bases). The CDR3 sequence is 14 residues long. CDR1 is LNHNV and CDR2 is YYDKDF in the germline V gene (reference sequence). V was shortened by 7 bases and J by 2 bases, with 11 bases between the two germline ends. CDR3: CATTIDRNTGELFF. The DNA for the CDR3 is TGTGCCACCACTATTGACAGAAACACCGGGGAGCTGTTTTTT.

The table lists this clone with a count of one. The V gene is TRBV27, the J gene TRBJ2-2; 8 bases line up with TRBD2. Per the germline V gene, CDR1 is MNHEY and CDR2 is SMNVEV (reference sequence). The CDR3 has 15 residues. With V trimmed by 6 bases and J by 8 bases, 11 bases remained unmatched. In DNA, the CDR3 is TGTGCCAGCAGCACCTTAGCGGGGCCCCAGGGGGAGCTGTTTTTT. Residues: CASSTLAGPQGELFF.

As concerns this clone: One end of the junction does not line up with germline, which may come from a read error. The V call is TRBV5-8, the J call TRBJ2-5; D is uncertain. The CDR3 runs to 15 residues. Germline CDR1 reads SGHTS; CDR2 reads YDEGEE. This chain's CDR3 is CASRLGGVGQETQYF. Written as DNA, the CDR3 is TGTGCCAGCAGGTTGGGTGGAGTCGGGCAAGAGACCCAGTACTTC.

V usage is TRBV4-1 and J usage is TRBJ1-4, with D tentatively TRBD1 (5 bases). In germline, CDR1 is MGHRA, CDR2 YSYEKL. The CDR3 loop spans 15 amino acids. V was shortened by 6 bases and J by 0 bases, with 11 bases between the two germline ends. Here the CDR3 reads CASSSTGATNEKLFF. The CDR3 DNA reads as TGCGCCAGCAGTTCAACAGGAGCAACTAATGAAAAACTGTTTTTT.

This rearrangement joins TRBV5-6 to TRBJ1-6; a possible D gene is TRBD1 (5 bases). The CDR3 covers 16 residues. The V gene's germline CDR1 is SGHDT and CDR2 YYEEEE. V dropped 0 bases and J dropped 9 bases, with 16 bases sitting between them. The CDR3 DNA reads as TGTGCCAGCAGCTTGGCCCCGACAGCTTCCTTTTCACCCCTCCACTTT. This translates into CASSLAPTASFSPLHF.